A selection of T cell receptor beta chains follows, all from one sample in a study of T-cell reconstitution after alpha-beta-depleted transplantation in children. One entry per CDR3 protein, called by TCRdb with MiXCR from the PCR reads. Among fewer than 700,000 distinct CDR3 sequences, under 25% were seen once, and the ten largest hold 11% to 15%. The material was PBMCs, mostly from graft donor cells, obtained 360 days after TCRalphabeta/CD19-depleted stem cell transplant. The receptors shown here come from a boy in the first two years of life who had a stem cell transplant for acute myeloid leukemia, so the T cells may come from the graft donor. CDR3s include the opening cysteine and the closing phenylalanine or tryptophan. The D gene is left open where the match is weak. Only part of the rows carry a size: once, few, many, or a class if the clone is expanded.

clone_size	j_call	d_call	v_call	cdr3_aa	cdr3_nt
-	TRBJ2-3	-	TRBV10-3	CAISESSGGSFTDTQYF	TGTGCCATCAGTGAGTCGTCGGGCGGCAGCTTCACAGATACGCAGTATTTT
-	TRBJ2-5	TRBD1	TRBV28	CASSSPPTGQETQYF	TGTGCCAGCAGTTCCCCTCCGACAGGGCAGGAGACCCAGTACTTC
many	TRBJ2-3	-	TRBV18	CASSPVARDTQYF	TGTGCCAGCTCACCGGTAGCCCGAGATACGCAGTATTTT
-	TRBJ2-6	TRBD1	TRBV6-1	CASSKDRRSSGANVLTF	TGTGCCAGCAGTAAGGACAGGCGATCCTCTGGGGCCAACGTCCTGACTTTC
many	TRBJ1-1	TRBD1	TRBV28	CASTQGGTGLAFF	TGTGCCAGCACTCAAGGTGGGACAGGGCTTGCTTTCTTT
-	TRBJ2-1	TRBD2	TRBV4-2	CASSQGSGVYNEQFF	TGTGCCAGCAGCCAAGGGAGCGGGGTGTACAATGAGCAGTTCTTC
few	TRBJ2-7	-	TRBV24-1	CATSAGSAYEQYF	TGTGCCACCAGTGCAGGGAGCGCCTACGAGCAGTACTTC
few	TRBJ2-5	-	TRBV10-2	CASSDLTRTRETQYF	TGCGCCAGCAGTGACTTAACTAGAACCAGGGAGACCCAGTACTTC
few	TRBJ2-2	TRBD1	TRBV6-5	CASSYSGQGGDGELFF	TGTGCCAGCAGTTACTCCGGACAGGGTGGGGACGGGGAGCTGTTTTTT
-	TRBJ1-2	TRBD1	TRBV12-3/TRBV12-4	CASSLTGTGNGYTF	TGTGCCAGCAGCCTAACCGGGACAGGGAATGGCTACACCTTC
-	TRBJ1-3	TRBD1	TRBV20-1	CSARDRTGSGNTIYF	TGCAGTGCTAGAGATCGGACAGGCTCTGGAAACACCATATATTTT
-	TRBJ2-1	TRBD1	TRBV28	CASSFGDRVSEQFF	TGTGCCAGCAGTTTTGGAGACAGGGTGTCTGAGCAGTTCTTC
-	TRBJ2-3	TRBD1	TRBV12-3/TRBV12-4	CASSSTGLTDTQYF	TGTGCCAGCAGCTCGACAGGGCTTACGGATACGCAGTATTTT
-	TRBJ1-1	-	TRBV7-9	CASSSGINTEAFF	TGTGCCAGCAGCTCAGGGATCAACACTGAAGCTTTCTTT
few	TRBJ1-5	-	TRBV4-1	CASSQVRSSNQPQHF	TGCGCCAGCAGCCAAGTAAGGTCTAGCAATCAGCCCCAGCATTTT
-	TRBJ1-5	-	TRBV6-2/TRBV6-3	CASSYDRRQPQHF	TGTGCCAGCAGTTACGACAGGCGTCAGCCCCAGCATTTT
many	TRBJ2-4	-	TRBV3-1	CASSQENAVRNIQYF	TGTGCCAGCAGCCAAGAGAACGCGGTGAGAAACATTCAGTACTTC
few	TRBJ2-3	-	TRBV6-5	CASSVSGTSRHTQYF	TGTGCCAGCAGTGTATCGGGTACAAGCCGGCATACGCAGTATTTT
few	TRBJ1-1	-	TRBV7-2	CASSLGDQEAWAFF	TGTGCCAGCAGCTTAGGTGACCAGGAGGCCTGGGCTTTCTTT
-	TRBJ2-7	-	TRBV24-1	CATSDSSWPYEQYF	TGTGCCACCAGTGATTCCAGCTGGCCCTACGAGCAGTACTTC
many	TRBJ2-7	-	TRBV20-1	CSARDPKVVLGEQYF	TGCAGTGCTAGAGATCCAAAAGTAGTCCTAGGCGAGCAGTACTTC
many	TRBJ1-5	-	TRBV12-3/TRBV12-4	CASRFRVNQPQHF	TGTGCCAGCAGGTTCAGGGTTAATCAGCCCCAGCATTTT
many	TRBJ2-1	TRBD1	TRBV6-5	CASSQGVAVNEQFF	TGTGCCAGCAGTCAGGGGGTCGCGGTCAATGAGCAGTTCTTC
-	TRBJ2-1	-	TRBV24-1	CATSDSERTYNEQFF	TGTGCCACCAGTGATTCGGAGAGGACCTACAATGAGCAGTTCTTC
many	TRBJ2-5	TRBD2	TRBV3-1	CASSLPAGLAAETQYF	TGTGCCAGCAGCCTGCCCGCGGGACTAGCAGCGGAGACCCAGTACTTC
-	TRBJ2-3	-	TRBV21-1	CARTGRTLVYNTDTQYF	TGTGCCAGGACAGGGCGCACTCTCGTCTATAACACAGATACGCAGTATTTT
few	TRBJ2-3	-	TRBV6-2/TRBV6-3	CASSYADRGRGDTQYF	TGTGCCAGCAGTTACGCGGACCGTGGAAGGGGAGATACGCAGTATTTT
-	TRBJ1-5	TRBD1	TRBV12-3/TRBV12-4	CASSFAGQGQGFNQPQHF	TGTGCCAGCAGTTTCGCGGGGCAGGGACAGGGATTCAATCAGCCCCAGCATTTT
many	TRBJ2-4	TRBD2	TRBV20-1	CSAATSGGNIQYF	TGCAGTGCCGCAACTAGCGGCGGGAACATTCAGTACTTC
-	TRBJ2-2	TRBD1	TRBV12-3/TRBV12-4	CASNEGQGASGELFF	TGTGCCAGCAATGAGGGACAGGGGGCATCCGGGGAGCTGTTTTTT
many	TRBJ2-7	TRBD2	TRBV12-3/TRBV12-4	CASSRDYSYEQYF	TGTGCCAGCAGTCGGGACTACTCCTACGAGCAGTACTTC
-	TRBJ1-5	-	TRBV15	CATSRDWFSGVHQPQHF	TGTGCCACCAGCAGAGATTGGTTCTCAGGGGTACATCAGCCCCAGCATTTT
few	TRBJ2-1	TRBD2	TRBV6-1	CASGPGGAAYNEQFF	TGTGCCAGCGGACCCGGGGGGGCGGCCTACAATGAGCAGTTCTTC
-	TRBJ2-3	-	TRBV7-9	CASSSGLVYSEQYF	TGTGCCAGCAGCTCCGGGCTCGTGTATTCTGAGCAGTATTTT
-	TRBJ2-5	-	TRBV4-3	CASSLGAFQETQYF	TGCGCCAGCAGTTTGGGGGCCTTCCAAGAGACCCAGTACTTC
many	TRBJ2-5	-	TRBV5-1	CASSLRAAKQETQYF	TGCGCCAGCAGCTTGAGGGCAGCAAAACAAGAGACCCAGTACTTC
few	TRBJ1-1	-	TRBV10-3	CAISEGLPEAFF	TGTGCCATCAGTGAAGGTCTCCCTGAAGCTTTCTTT
-	TRBJ2-7	TRBD1	TRBV6-5	CASSYSSGTGTTYEQYF	TGTGCCAGCAGTTACTCCTCCGGGACAGGGACCACCTACGAGCAGTACTTC
-	TRBJ1-4	-	TRBV4-1	CASSQDVLNRRNEKLFF	TGCGCCAGCAGCCAAGACGTACTTAACAGAAGGAATGAAAAACTGTTTTTT
-	TRBJ2-3	-	TRBV20-1	CSATGTVNTDTQYF	TGCAGTGCTACAGGCACAGTTAACACAGATACGCAGTATTTT
many	TRBJ2-5	-	TRBV12-3/TRBV12-4	CASSSLGFETQYF	TGTGCCAGCAGTTCATTAGGGTTTGAGACCCAGTACTTC
many	TRBJ2-2	-	TRBV28	CASSLTGGELFF	TGTGCCAGCAGTTTGACGGGCGGGGAGCTGTTTTTT
-	TRBJ1-5	-	TRBV6-2/TRBV6-3	CASSYWGLHQPQHF	TGTGCCAGCAGTTACTGGGGACTTCATCAGCCCCAGCATTTT
-	TRBJ2-1	-	TRBV7-2	CASSPSGHTYNEQFF	TGTGCCAGCAGCCCGTCGGGACATACCTACAATGAGCAGTTCTTC
-	TRBJ2-2	TRBD2	TRBV4-3	CASSQNGGDTGELFF	TGCGCCAGCAGCCAAAACGGGGGGGACACCGGGGAGCTGTTTTTT
many	TRBJ2-4	-	TRBV7-6	CASSSRRGDDIQYF	TGTGCCAGCAGCTCCCGAAGGGGGGATGACATTCAGTACTTC
-	TRBJ2-1	-	TRBV27	CASSSTDYSTYNEQFF	TGTGCCAGCAGTTCGACGGACTACTCAACCTACAATGAGCAGTTCTTC
-	TRBJ1-5	-	TRBV18	CASSPLPGSNQPQHF	TGTGCCAGCTCACCACTTCCGGGCAGCAATCAGCCCCAGCATTTT
few	TRBJ2-1	TRBD2	TRBV20-1	CSARDRAGEYNEQFF	TGCAGTGCTAGAGATCGAGCGGGGGAGTACAATGAGCAGTTCTTC
many	TRBJ2-1	TRBD2	TRBV7-3	CASSLILAGLNEQFF	TGTGCCAGCAGCTTAATCCTAGCGGGGCTAAATGAGCAGTTCTTC
few	TRBJ2-7	TRBD1	TRBV18	CASSRTTGADEQYF	TGTGCCAGCTCACGGACAACAGGGGCCGACGAGCAGTACTTC
-	TRBJ1-4	-	TRBV6-5	CASSYVGRGNEKLFF	TGTGCCAGCAGTTACGTGGGACGGGGGAATGAAAAACTGTTTTTT
many	TRBJ1-1	-	TRBV7-2	CASSLVEVTEAFF	TGTGCCAGCAGCTTAGTTGAGGTCACTGAAGCTTTCTTT
once	TRBJ2-3	-	TRBV7-2	CASSSQNGPTDTQYF	TGTGCCAGCAGCTCCCAAAATGGGCCTACAGATACGCAGTATTTT
few	TRBJ1-4	-	TRBV20-1	CSAIQGTNEKLFF	TGCAGTGCAATACAGGGAACTAATGAAAAACTGTTTTTT
many	TRBJ2-5	-	TRBV4-1	CASSQEGGGGRRETQYF	TGCGCCAGCAGCCAAGAAGGAGGCGGCGGACGGCGAGAGACCCAGTACTTC